This T cell receptor beta chain comes out of a study of blood T cells in healthy people across ages. Findings and caveats of the study: Diversity estimates from one million T cells were considered underestimates. Per million T cells, TCR beta diversity dropped roughly linearly as age increased.

A second roughly 7 to 12 cycle PCR used barcoded and J-beta primers. In TCRdb, the 5' RACE reads were re-called with MiXCR into one record per CDR3 protein. This sample carries almost 1 million distinct CDR3 sequences, just over 50% of them seen once, and the ten largest clones take over 20%. Only a few counts were recorded for this clonotype. Its antigen is unknown. The V gene lost 5 bases and the J gene lost 5 bases, with 10 bases spanning the gap. CDR3 length equals 13 residues. From germline, CDR1 is MNHEY and CDR2 SVGEGT. Source material: blood. This TCR derives from a woman in her fifties or sixties in good health. This chain links TRBV6-2 or TRBV6-3 with TRBJ1-5; no definite D call. The CDR3 DNA reads as TGTGCCAGCAGTGAGGTCCCGGATCAGCCCCAGCATTTT. This translates into CASSEVPDQPQHF.